A selection of T cell receptor beta chains follows, all from one sample in a study of cytomegalovirus exposure and HLA in healthy donors. TCRdb keeps only in-frame clones here, not all; method: immunoSEQ multiplex PCR. The sample lists fewer than 250,000 clones; roughly 86% were seen once. Specimen: PBMCs. These receptors originate from a woman aged 18-35 years in good health and CMV-seronegative. CDR3s include the opening cysteine and the closing phenylalanine or tryptophan. D genes are given only for firm matches. The size entry is marked missing in some rows and otherwise reads once, few, many or a size class.

>TRBV9|TRBJ2-5|.|.
CASSVLGEVQETQYF
TGTGCCAGCAGCGTATTGGGGGAGGTTCAAGAGACCCAGTACTTC
>TRBV19|TRBJ1-1|TRBD1|few
CASSIPGGYTEAFF
TGTGCCAGTAGTATTCCAGGGGGGTACACTGAAGCTTTCTTT
>TRBV29-1|TRBJ2-7|TRBD2|.
CSVRGIAGSYEQYF
TGCAGCGTTCGGGGTATAGCGGGCTCCTACGAGCAGTACTTC
>TRBV6-1|TRBJ2-7|TRBD1|.
CASAGTGSCEQYF
TGTGCCAGTGCCGGGACAGGGAGTTGCGAGCAGTACTTC
>TRBV9|TRBJ1-6|.|.
CASIPHQGPVPLHF
TGTGCCAGCATACCTCATCAGGGTCCCGTACCCCTCCACTTT
>TRBV30|TRBJ2-3|TRBD1|.
CAWSVPHRGRSDAPTDTQYF
TGTGCCTGGAGTGTACCCCACAGGGGGCGGTCTGATGCACCGACAGATACGCAGTATTTT
>TRBV5-1|TRBJ2-5|.|.
CASSSAGVPEETQYF
TGCGCCAGCAGCTCGGCAGGGGTACCGGAAGAGACCCAGTACTTC
>TRBV28|TRBJ2-1|.|.
CASSLTGPYNEQFF
TGTGCCAGCAGTTTAACAGGACCTTACAATGAGCAGTTCTTC
>TRBV30|TRBJ2-3|TRBD1|.
CAWSVGQGQDTQYF
TGTGCCTGGAGTGTAGGACAGGGCCAAGATACGCAGTATTTT
>TRBV6-6|TRBJ2-7|.|.
CASSYPGQNSYEQYF
TGTGCCAGCAGTTACCCCGGACAGAACTCCTACGAGCAGTACTTC
>TRBV2|TRBJ1-4|TRBD1|.
CASRGQGGNEKLFF
TGTGCCAGCAGGGGACAGGGAGGCAATGAAAAACTGTTTTTT
>TRBV4-1|TRBJ1-3|TRBD1|.
CASSQGGTGELVGNTIYF
TGCGCCAGCAGCCAAGGAGGAACAGGGGAGTTGGTAGGAAACACCATATATTTT